This TCR beta chain comes out of a study of T cells in Graves' hyperthyroidism and ophthalmopathy. Findings and caveats of the study: Before onset, ophthalmopathy was predicted by the model a median approximately 6.7 months earlier.

In its sample, this clonotype was seen many times. Its antigen is unknown. The TCR beta CDR3 regions underwent amplification using RNA transcripts as the source. In the first-round RT-PCR of the TCR CDR3, the HTBI primer set was used. Using its own MiXCR run on the multiplex PCR reads, TCRdb lists one record per CDR3 protein. The table lists around 280,000 distinct CDR3 sequences, 12% to 15% of them singletons. Trimming cost V 1 base and J 0 bases; bases outside gene matches: 5. Per the germline V gene, CDR1 is DFQATT and CDR2 is SNEGSKA (reference sequence). This CDR3 is built from 16 residues. This TCR was sampled from a woman in her thirties or forties with Graves' hyperthyroidism. This chain uses TRBV20-1 with TRBJ2-1, with 8 bases identical to TRBD2. Sequenced input: blood. CDR3 sequence reads: CSARVTSGSSYNEQFF. The CDR3 DNA sequence: TGCAGTGCTAGAGTAACTAGCGGTAGCTCCTACAATGAGCAGTTCTTC.